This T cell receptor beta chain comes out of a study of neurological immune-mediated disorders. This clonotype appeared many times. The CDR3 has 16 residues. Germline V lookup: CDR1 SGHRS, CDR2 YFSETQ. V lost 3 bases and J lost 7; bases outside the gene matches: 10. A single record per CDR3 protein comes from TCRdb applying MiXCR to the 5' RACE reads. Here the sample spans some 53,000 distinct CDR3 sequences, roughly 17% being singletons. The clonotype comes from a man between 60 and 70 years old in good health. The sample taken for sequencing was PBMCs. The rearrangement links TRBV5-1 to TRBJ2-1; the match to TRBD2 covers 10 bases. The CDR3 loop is CASSWDLAGDGNEQFF. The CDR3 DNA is TGCGCCAGCAGCTGGGACCTAGCGGGAGACGGGAATGAGCAGTTCTTC.